This T cell receptor (beta chain) was sequenced during a study of shared clonotypes between healthy human individuals. Study-level results: Several donors held approximately 5% of naive CD4 clonotypes in common.

V shed 4 bases, J shed 5 bases, and the junction held 8 bases outside the gene matches. The CDR3 extends over 15 amino acids. Germline-derived CDR1 and CDR2 are MNHEY and SMNVEV (reference sequence). Measured with immunoSEQ multiplex PCR; TCRdb has only the in-frame clones, and not every one. Of about 380,000 clones listed, roughly 96% are singletons. As to this clone: Its antigen is unknown.

This chain connects TRBV27 to TRBJ1-2, with TRBD1 matching 9 bases. The receptor was derived from a man younger than 45 in good health. The sample consisted of memory CD8+ T cells sorted from blood. Subset given: CD45RO+ cells pooled with CCR7-negative TemRA cells. The CDR3 DNA reads TGTGCCAGCAGTTCCGCTTCGACAGGGGGATATGGCTACACCTTC. The encoded protein is CASSSASTGGYGYTF.